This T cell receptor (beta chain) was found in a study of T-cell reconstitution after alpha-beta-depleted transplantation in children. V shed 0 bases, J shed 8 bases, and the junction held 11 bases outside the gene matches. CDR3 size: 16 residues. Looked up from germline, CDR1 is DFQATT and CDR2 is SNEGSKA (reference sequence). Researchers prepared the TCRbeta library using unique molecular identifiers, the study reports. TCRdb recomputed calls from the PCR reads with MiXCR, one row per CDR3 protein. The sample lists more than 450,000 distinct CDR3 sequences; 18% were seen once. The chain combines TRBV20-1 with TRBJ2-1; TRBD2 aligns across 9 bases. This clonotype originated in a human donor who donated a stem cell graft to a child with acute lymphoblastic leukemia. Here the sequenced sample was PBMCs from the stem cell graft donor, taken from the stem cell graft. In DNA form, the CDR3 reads TGCAGTGCTAGAGATTATTTAGCGGGAGCGGGGTATGAGCAGTTCTTC. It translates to CSARDYLAGAGYEQFF.